This T cell receptor (beta chain) was obtained from a study of T cell repertoires in cytomegalovirus infection. Turning to the study itself: HLA-B-restricted CMV epitopes that are well studied, plus recently identified HLA-C-restricted ones, were used by the study. Public TCR beta signature analysis indicated the presence of both CMV infection and matching HLA type.

Germline CDR1 MNHEY, CDR2 SVGAGI. J was trimmed by 1 base and V by 5 bases; bases with no gene match: 4. This CDR3 contains 15 residues. The sample holds many counts of this clonotype. Its antigen is unknown. One entry per CDR3 protein results from TCRdb running MiXCR on the reads. The sample has some 920,000 distinct CDR3 sequences; roughly a third are singletons. Study-level results: CMV-specific TCR beta clonotypes restricted by HLA-C dominated the ex vivo response. CMV carriers with the relevant HLA were identified by cumulative public TCR beta family frequency.

This rearrangement joins TRBV6-5 to TRBJ2-3; 9 nucleotides line up with TRBD1. Here the sequenced sample was cultured CD8+ T cells from PBMCs, taken from culture after CMV antigen stimulation. The clonotype comes from a human donor in good health (CMV status not recorded). Some clones in this sample may be carry-over from other donors' samples. CDR3 in amino acids: CASSGQGLRTDTQYF. The CDR3 bases are TGTGCCAGCAGTGGACAGGGGTTGCGCACAGATACGCAGTATTTT.